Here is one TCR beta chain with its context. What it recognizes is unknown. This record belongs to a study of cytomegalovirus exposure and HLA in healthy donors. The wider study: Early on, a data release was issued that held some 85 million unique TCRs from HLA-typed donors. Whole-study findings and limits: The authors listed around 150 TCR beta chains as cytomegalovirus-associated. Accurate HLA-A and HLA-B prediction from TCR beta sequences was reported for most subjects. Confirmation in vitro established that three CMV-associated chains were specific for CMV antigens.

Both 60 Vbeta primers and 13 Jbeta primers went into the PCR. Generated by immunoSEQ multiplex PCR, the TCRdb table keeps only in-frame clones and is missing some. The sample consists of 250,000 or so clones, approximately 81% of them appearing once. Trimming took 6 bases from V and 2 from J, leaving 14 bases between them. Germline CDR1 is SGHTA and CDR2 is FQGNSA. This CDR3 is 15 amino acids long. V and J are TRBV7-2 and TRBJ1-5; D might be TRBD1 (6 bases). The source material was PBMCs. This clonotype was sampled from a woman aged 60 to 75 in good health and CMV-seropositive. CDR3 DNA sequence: TGTGCCAGCAGTTCACAGGGAGCGCGCAATCAGCCCCAGCATTTT. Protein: CASSSQGARNQPQHF.